This T cell receptor beta chain is drawn from a study of control samples from healthy donors and cancer patients. Profiling relied on immunoSEQ multiplex PCR, and the TCRdb table lists in-frame clones only, not all of them. The sample includes 100,000 or so clones, approximately 91% of them seen just once. V was clipped by 0 bases and J by 1 base, with 13 bases between them. In germline, CDR1 is GTSNPN, CDR2 SVGIG (reference sequence). There are 16 residues in the CDR3. V is TRBV30 and J is TRBJ1-5; a weak D match, TRBD1 (6 bases). Input material: blood. The TCR originated in a woman aged 30 to 39 in good health. The CDR3 protein is CAWSVQQGGSNQPQHF. CDR3 DNA sequence: TGTGCCTGGAGTGTTCAACAGGGTGGAAGCAATCAGCCCCAGCATTTT.